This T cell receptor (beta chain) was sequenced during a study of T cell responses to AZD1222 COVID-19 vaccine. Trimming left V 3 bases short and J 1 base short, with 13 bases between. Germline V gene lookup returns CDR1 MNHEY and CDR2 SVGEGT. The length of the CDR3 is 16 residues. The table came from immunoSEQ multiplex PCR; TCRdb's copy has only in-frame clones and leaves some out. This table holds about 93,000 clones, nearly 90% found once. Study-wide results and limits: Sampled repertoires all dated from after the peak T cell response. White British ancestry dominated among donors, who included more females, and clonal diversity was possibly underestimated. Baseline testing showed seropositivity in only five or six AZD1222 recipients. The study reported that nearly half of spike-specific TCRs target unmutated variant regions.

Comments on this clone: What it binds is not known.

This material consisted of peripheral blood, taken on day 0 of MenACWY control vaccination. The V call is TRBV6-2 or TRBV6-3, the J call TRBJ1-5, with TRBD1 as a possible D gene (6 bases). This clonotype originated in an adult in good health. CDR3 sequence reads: CASSYLMGASNQPQHF. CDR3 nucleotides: TGTGCCAGCAGTTATCTCATGGGGGCGAGCAATCAGCCCCAGCATTTT.